The T cell receptor beta chain under discussion was sequenced for a study of blood T cell repertoires in COVID-19. In the original workflow: The authors estimated nucleated cell counts from reference gene primer amplification. Assay: immunoSEQ multiplex PCR; the TCRdb copy retains only in-frame clones and omits some. The V and J calls and clone size were taken over from that table, and D and trimming were inferred from the DNA. The sample shows over 130,000 clones, around nine tenths of them seen only once. Germline CDR1 SGHAT, CDR2 FQDESV (reference sequence). CDR3 length equals 15 residues. Losses at the gene ends were 4 bases for V and 0 bases for J; bases not matched to a gene: 2.

The sequence came from a human donor in a cohort sampled during active COVID-19. Sequencing was done on a sample of peripheral blood. V gene TRBV11-1 combines with J gene TRBJ2-5; 10 bases are a match to TRBD2. CDR3 sequence (DNA): TGTGCCAGCAGCTCGGGACTAGCGTACCAAGAGACCCAGTACTTC. Encoded protein: CASSSGLAYQETQYF.